The clone carrying this T cell receptor beta chain has at least ten counts. The antigen is undetermined. Each CDR3 protein gets one entry after TCRdb re-called the reads with MiXCR. This table holds over 250,000 distinct CDR3 sequences, around 20% found once. This CDR3 spans 13 amino acids. Germline V CDR1 and CDR2: SGHTA, FQGNSA. Deletions cut 4 bases from V and 5 bases from J, with 10 bases between. This record comes from a study of T cell repertoires in cytomegalovirus infection. This TCR was recovered from a human donor in good health (CMV status not recorded). Some clones in this sample may be carry-over from other donors' samples. The chain joins TRBV7-2 to TRBJ2-3, with D possibly called TRBD1 or TRBD2 (5 bases each). Specimen: cultured PBMCs, collected from culture after CMV antigen stimulation. The DNA for the CDR3 is TGTGCCAGCAGCTCAAATGGGGGAGATACGCAGTATTTT. It translates to CASSSNGGDTQYF.